This note documents a single T cell receptor beta chain sequence. The data were obtained in a study of PD-1 and CTLA-4 blockade in melanoma. V dropped 0 bases and J dropped 0; count of bases not matched to a gene: 3. This CDR3 contains 17 residues. The V gene's germline CDR1 is MGHRA and CDR2 YSYEKL. The assay was immunoSEQ multiplex PCR, and TCRdb's table has in-frame clones only and misses some. This sample yields 7,000 to 8,500 clones, of which 80% are seen a single time; roughly 40% belongs to the top ten. This TCR was sampled from a human donor with melanoma. The source was CD8+ T cells from peripheral blood, collected before anti-PD-1 treatment. The chain joins TRBV4-1 to TRBJ2-5, with 11 bases lining up with TRBD1. The chain's CDR3 is CASSQDWGQGDQETQYF. CDR3 nucleotides: TGCGCCAGCAGCCAAGATTGGGGACAGGGGGACCAAGAGACCCAGTACTTC.